Following are 11 T cell receptor beta chains from one sample sequenced in a study of graft-versus-host responses after intestinal transplantation. The antigens these receptors bind are not known. Libraries were prepared by immunoSEQ multiplex PCR; TCRdb keeps only in-frame clonotypes and omits some of them. This sample has roughly 39,000 clones; around 96% occur once, and the top ten carry about 0.22%. This material consisted of unstimulated CD8+ T cells sorted from spleen or lymph node cells, taken before transplant. Every receptor here comes from a human donor who was the organ donor for an intestinal transplant.

In this sample, this clone turned up a few times. CDR3 sequence: CASSQDNGWATEAFF. CDR3 DNA: TGCGCCAGCAGCCAAGATAACGGGTGGGCCACTGAAGCTTTCTTT. This rearrangement joins TRBV4-3 to TRBJ1-1; D call uncertain. With 0 bases removed from V and 4 bases from J, the gap between germline ends came to 12 bases. The V gene's germline CDR1 is LGHNA and CDR2 YSLEER. The CDR3 has 15 amino acids.

The gene calls are TRBV4-3 and TRBJ2-2; 13 bases map to TRBD2. V lost 0 bases to trimming and J lost 0 bases; unmatched junction nucleotides: 4. This CDR3 has 19 amino acids. Germline V gene lookup returns CDR1 LGHNA and CDR2 YSLEER. CDR3 coding DNA: TGCGCCAGCAGCCAAGATGGACTAGCGGGGGCTCCGAACACCGGGGAGCTGTTTTTT. Translated, it gives CASSQDGLAGAPNTGELFF.

The chain has TRBV4-3 and TRBJ2-7; 12 bases fit TRBD1. V lost 0 bases and J lost 4; bases outside the gene matches: 4. The CDR3 loop spans 16 amino acids. Germline V lookup: CDR1 LGHNA, CDR2 YSLEER. The CDR3 protein is CASSQDRGQGAYEQYF. CDR3 DNA: TGCGCCAGCAGCCAAGATCGGGGACAGGGGGCATACGAGCAGTACTTC.

This clone appeared a single time. This sequence joins TRBV6-6 and TRBJ2-3; possible D gene TRBD2, 5 bases. The V gene's germline CDR1 is MNHNY and CDR2 SVGAGI (reference sequence). The CDR3 is 15 residues long. The germline V and J ends were trimmed by 7 bases and 0 bases, with 14 bases remaining between them. The CDR3 is CASTFASPSTDTQYF. CDR3 nucleotide sequence: TGTGCCAGCACCTTTGCTAGCCCTAGCACAGATACGCAGTATTTT.

CDR3 region: CASSGQGALNTEAFF. The CDR3 nucleotides read TGTGCCAGCAGCGGACAGGGGGCTTTGAACACTGAAGCTTTCTTT. The chain is built from TRBV6-4 and TRBJ1-1; 11 positions match TRBD1. Germline assignment: CDR1 MRHNA and CDR2 SNTAGT. With 6 bases clipped from V and 0 bases from J, the junction kept 3 bases outside the gene matches. The CDR3 is 15 residues long.

V usage is TRBV11-2 and J usage is TRBJ1-1; the D gene is possibly TRBD1 (5 bases). With 1 base removed from V and 4 bases from J, the gap between germline ends came to 7 bases. The CDR3 has 13 residues. Germline V gene sequence: CDR1 SGHAT, CDR2 FQNNGV. The CDR3 nucleotides read TGTGCCAGCAGCTTAGGGGGGATCACTGAAGCTTTCTTT. It translates to CASSLGGITEAFF.

The CDR3 reads CASSESPGTDTQYF. The CDR3 DNA follows: TGTGCCAGCAGTGAAAGTCCAGGGACAGATACGCAGTATTTT. The rearrangement joins TRBV2 to TRBJ2-3; a weak D match, TRBD1 (5 bases). The CDR3 is made up of 14 amino acids. V lost 2 bases to trimming and J lost 3 bases, with 9 bases between them. The germline CDR1 and CDR2 sequences are SNHLY and FYNNEI.

V gene TRBV6-6 combines with J gene TRBJ1-4, with TRBD1 matching 9 bases. Germline loops: CDR1 MNHNY, CDR2 SVGAGI (reference sequence). The CDR3 spans 14 residues. V trimming: 6 bases; J trimming: 8 bases; junction bases outside the gene matches: 7. Written as DNA, the CDR3 is TGTGCCAGCAGAGCAGGGACAGGGCGGGAAAAACTGTTTTTT. Protein sequence: CASRAGTGREKLFF.

The V and J genes are TRBV28 and TRBJ1-1; tentatively, D is TRBD1 (5 bases). This CDR3 has 12 residues. V was cut by 4 bases and J by 4 bases, with 7 bases left in between. Germline values: CDR1 MDHEN, CDR2 SYDVKM. In DNA, the CDR3 is TGTGCCAGCAGTTCGGGGGGCACTGAAGCTTTCTTT. Translation gives CASSSGGTEAFF.

The chain links TRBV5-4 to TRBJ2-5; D remains unclear. Trimming removed 0 bases from V and 1 base from J, with 7 bases in between. This CDR3 has 14 amino acids. Germline CDR1 and CDR2: SGHNT and YYREEE (reference sequence). CDR3 DNA sequence: TGTGCCAGCAGCTTGGAGGGATTCCAAGAGACCCAGTACTTC. It encodes CASSLEGFQETQYF.

V gene TRBV7-8 combines with J gene TRBJ2-3; 8 bases map to TRBD2. Trimming at V came to 1 base and at J to 4 bases, leaving 10 bases not matched to a gene. Per the germline V gene, CDR1 is SGHVS and CDR2 is FQNEAQ. The CDR3 spans 17 residues. CDR3 sequence (DNA): TGTGCCAGCAGCTTAGGGGCGGCGGGAGGAGTGGCAGATACGCAGTATTTT. This translates into CASSLGAAGGVADTQYF.